Shown below are 30 T cell receptor beta chains from a single sample sequenced in a study of graft-versus-host responses after intestinal transplantation. Profiling relied on immunoSEQ multiplex PCR, and the TCRdb table lists in-frame clones only, not all of them. The sample lists 75,000 to 100,000 clones; just under 95% were seen once. Antigens for these TCRs are unknown. This specimen was unstimulated CD8+ T cells sorted from spleen or lymph node cells, taken before intestinal transplant. The receptors come from a human donor who received an intestinal transplant.

This chain links TRBV19 with TRBJ1-5; no clear D gene. Between the trimmed V and J ends, which lost 0 bases and 5 bases, there was a span of 11 bases. CDR3 size: 15 residues. Germline V gives CDR1 LNHDA, CDR2 SQIVND (reference sequence). CDR3 sequence: CASSIDGGRDQPQHF. The CDR3 DNA sequence: TGTGCCAGTAGTATAGATGGAGGACGAGATCAGCCCCAGCATTTT.

The rearrangement links TRBV2 to TRBJ2-7, with 11 bases lining up with TRBD2. After removal of 6 bases from V and 5 bases from J, the junction contained 9 bases not matched to a gene. Germline-derived CDR1 and CDR2 are SNHLY and FYNNEI. This CDR3 is 15 amino acids long. The CDR3 here is CASRTIAGGINEQYF. In nucleotides, the CDR3 is TGTGCCAGCAGGACCATAGCGGGAGGGATTAACGAGCAGTACTTC.

CDR3 protein: CASSLLGSPLHF. The CDR3, as DNA: TGTGCCAGCAGCTTACTCGGGTCACCCCTCCACTTT. This chain connects TRBV11-2 to TRBJ1-6; D is ambiguous. CDR3 size: 12 residues. The germline gives CDR1 SGHAT, CDR2 FQNNGV. V shed 2 bases and J shed 10 bases, with 6 bases lying between them.

The J gene is TRBJ2-5, the V gene TRBV9; TRBD1 aligns across 7 bases. V shed 4 bases and J 3 bases; nucleotides not matched to a gene: 6. From germline, CDR1 is SGDLS and CDR2 YYNGEE. The CDR3 runs to 14 residues. CDR3 sequence (DNA): TGTGCCAGCAGCCACTCCGGGACAGAAGAGACCCAGTACTTC. Protein sequence: CASSHSGTEETQYF.

V usage is TRBV27 and J usage is TRBJ2-5; perhaps TRBD2 as D (6 bases). V dropped 2 bases and J dropped 2 bases, with 15 bases sitting between them. This CDR3 has 16 amino acids. Per germline, CDR1 MNHEY and CDR2 SMNVEV (reference sequence). The DNA of the CDR3 is TGTGCCAGCAGTTTAGCGGCAGGAGGGATTCAAGAGACCCAGTACTTC. Protein sequence: CASSLAAGGIQETQYF.

The chain couples TRBV28 to TRBJ1-1; D perhaps matches TRBD1 (5 bases). In germline, CDR1 is MDHEN, CDR2 SYDVKM. The V and J ends lost 6 bases and 7 bases respectively, with 12 bases between them. The CDR3 has 12 residues. The CDR3, as DNA: TGTGCCAGCAGCCGGGGGACGGTTGAAGCTTTCTTT. Amino acid sequence: CASSRGTVEAFF.

The chain combines TRBV9 with TRBJ2-3; weak D call: TRBD1 (6 bases). Germline CDR1 is SGDLS and CDR2 is YYNGEE. CDR3 length: 16 residues. V shed 0 bases and J shed 2 bases, with 13 bases lying between them. CDR3 nucleotide sequence: TGTGCCAGCAGCGTAGCTGTGAGGACAGTCACAGATACGCAGTATTTT. This encodes CASSVAVRTVTDTQYF.

This clone was seen just once. This chain connects TRBV27 to TRBJ1-1; 7 nucleotides align to TRBD1. Losses at the gene ends were 3 bases for V and 4 bases for J; bases not matched to a gene: 5. The CDR3 spans 14 residues. Per the germline V gene, CDR1 is MNHEY and CDR2 is SMNVEV (reference sequence). The CDR3 coding sequence is TGTGCCAGCAGTTTTAGTTCAGGGGGCACTGAAGCTTTCTTT. It yields the protein CASSFSSGGTEAFF.

The V gene is TRBV10-3, the J gene TRBJ2-7; 9 bases map to TRBD2. Germline V CDR1 and CDR2: ENHRY, SYGVKD. The length of the CDR3 is 16 residues. The ends lost 0 bases at V and 3 bases at J; junction bases unmatched: 6. CDR3 sequence reads: CAISESTGLAYYEQYF. The CDR3, as DNA: TGTGCCATCAGTGAGTCGACGGGACTAGCCTACTACGAGCAGTACTTC.

The genes are TRBV7-9 and TRBJ2-7; 10 bases map to TRBD2. This CDR3 comprises 13 residues. Germline loops: CDR1 SEHNR, CDR2 FQNEAQ (reference sequence). The V gene end was trimmed by 4 bases and the J gene end by 6 bases; junction bases not matched to a gene: 3. In nucleotides, the CDR3 is TGTGCCAGCAGCTCCCGGACTAGCGGCGAGCAGTACTTC. Protein sequence: CASSSRTSGEQYF.

The rearrangement uses TRBV11-2 and TRBJ1-1; 12 bases map to TRBD1. Trimming removed 0 bases from V and 6 bases from J; junction bases left unmatched: 11. The CDR3 sequence is 18 residues long. Per germline, CDR1 SGHAT and CDR2 FQNNGV. The CDR3 nucleotides are TGTGCCAGCAGCTTAGATCATGGGACAGGGGGCGTAGTCCCTGAAGCTTTCTTT. Protein product: CASSLDHGTGGVVPEAFF.

The chain is built from TRBV7-6 and TRBJ1-1, with D uncertain. Germline V CDR1 and CDR2: SGHVS, FNYEAQ. Between the trimmed V and J ends, which lost 3 bases and 7 bases, there was a span of 12 bases. The CDR3 runs 13 residues. The CDR3 bases are TGTGCCAGCAGCTTGGGCGTTCGGCTTGAAGCTTTCTTT. Translated: CASSLGVRLEAFF. The full variable domain, its missing parts supplied by reference TRBV7-6 and TRBJ1-1, is GAGVSQSPRYKVTKRGQDVALRCDPISGHVSLYWYRQALGQGPEFLTYFNYEAQQDKSGLPNDRFSAERPEGSISTLTIQRTEQRDSAMYRCASSLGVRLEAFFGQGTRLTVV.

This rearrangement joins TRBV4-1 to TRBJ2-5; a weak D match, TRBD1 (6 bases). Deletions cut 1 base from V and 0 bases from J, with 18 bases between. The CDR3 has 18 residues. CDR1 and CDR2 from the germline V gene are MGHRA and YSYEKL. CDR3 sequence (DNA): TGCGCCAGCAGCCAAGGTGTTTTTCAGGGGACGTACCAAGAGACCCAGTACTTC. It encodes CASSQGVFQGTYQETQYF.

The chain employs TRBV7-3 and TRBJ2-7; the D gene is possibly TRBD1 (6 bases). V lost 4 bases and J lost 3, with 10 bases in between. There are 13 residues in the CDR3. Germline V gene sequence: CDR1 SGHTA, CDR2 FQGTGA. CDR3 region: CASSSTGLYEQYF. The CDR3 coding sequence is TGTGCCAGCAGCTCGACAGGACTCTACGAGCAGTACTTC.

The V call is TRBV5-4, the J call TRBJ2-1; 8 bases fit TRBD2. The germline V gene encodes CDR1 SGHNT and CDR2 YYREEE (reference sequence). The CDR3 has 16 amino acids. Losses at the gene ends were 4 bases for V and 0 bases for J; bases not matched to a gene: 6. CDR3 region: CASSPDLAGSYNEQFF. CDR3 bases: TGTGCCAGCAGCCCTGACCTAGCGGGCTCCTACAATGAGCAGTTCTTC.

This chain links TRBV7-9 with TRBJ1-1; 7 bases line up with TRBD1. The germline V gene encodes CDR1 SEHNR and CDR2 FQNEAQ (reference sequence). Germline trimming cut 5 bases from V and 5 bases from J; bases unmatched to any gene: 11. The CDR3 spans 15 residues. CDR3 in amino acids: CASSRSTGQWTEAFF. CDR3 coding DNA: TGTGCCAGCAGCCGCTCGACAGGGCAATGGACTGAAGCTTTCTTT. The whole variable domain, remainder taken from reference TRBV7-9 and TRBJ1-1, is DTGVSQNPRHKITKRGQNVTFRCDPISEHNRLYWYRQTLGQGPEFLTYFQNEAQLEKSRLLSDRFSAERPKGSFSTLEIQRTEQGDSAMYLCASSRSTGQWTEAFFGQGTRLTVV.

The chain carries TRBV19 and TRBJ1-2; no clear D gene. Germline V gene sequence: CDR1 LNHDA, CDR2 SQIVND (reference sequence). Trimming shortened V by 3 bases and J by 0 bases, and 5 bases separated the two germline ends. There are 13 residues in the CDR3. The DNA for the CDR3 is TGTGCCAGTAGTATGGCTGCTAACTATGGCTACACCTTC. As protein: CASSMAANYGYTF.

The gene calls are TRBV30 and TRBJ1-1, with no clear D. The V end was cut by 0 bases, the J end by 3 bases, with 8 bases between. The CDR3 spans 13 residues. Germline-derived CDR1 and CDR2 are GTSNPN and SVGIG (reference sequence). The DNA for the CDR3 is TGTGCCTGGAGTGTGGTAGAATACACTGAAGCTTTCTTT. Its protein product is CAWSVVEYTEAFF.

The chain recombines TRBV7-9 with TRBJ2-1; 16 positions agree with TRBD2. Germline trimming cut 8 bases from V and 0 bases from J; bases unmatched to any gene: 10. Germline V gives CDR1 SEHNR, CDR2 FQNEAQ (reference sequence). CDR3 size: 19 residues. In DNA form, the CDR3 reads TGTGCCAGCGCACGAACGGGACTAGCGGGAGGGAGCTCCTACAATGAGCAGTTCTTC. It translates to CASARTGLAGGSSYNEQFF.

The count of this clone is one. V usage is TRBV4-1 and J usage is TRBJ2-5; 7 nucleotides align to TRBD1. The CDR3 is made up of 16 amino acids. With V trimmed by 2 bases and J by 0 bases, 6 bases remained unmatched. Germline loops: CDR1 MGHRA, CDR2 YSYEKL. The CDR3 region has the DNA TGCGCCAGCAGCCAACAACCGGGACAGTACCAAGAGACCCAGTACTTC. This encodes CASSQQPGQYQETQYF.

The rearrangement links TRBV11-2 to TRBJ2-1, with 7 bases lining up with TRBD2. In germline, CDR1 is SGHAT, CDR2 FQNNGV. The CDR3 runs to 15 residues. Germline trimming cut 1 base from V and 9 bases from J; bases unmatched to any gene: 9. CDR3 protein: CASSLGYAGEGEQFF. The CDR3 DNA is TGTGCCAGCAGCTTAGGTTACGCGGGAGAGGGTGAGCAGTTCTTC.

V and J are TRBV29-1 and TRBJ2-3; TRBD2 matches at 15 bases. J gave up 4 bases and V 0 bases, and 5 bases lay outside the gene matches. This CDR3 spans 17 amino acids. Germline CDR1 is SQVTM and CDR2 is ANQGSEA. DNA for the CDR3: TGCAGCGTTGAAGATTTTGGGACTAGCGGGAGGTCAGATACGCAGTATTTT. It is translated as CSVEDFGTSGRSDTQYF.

This chain joins TRBV5-6 and TRBJ2-3; D ambiguous. The CDR3 has 12 residues. With 4 bases removed from V and 5 bases from J, the gap between germline ends came to 8 bases. CDR1 SGHDT and CDR2 YYEEEE come from the germline V gene. The CDR3 region has the DNA TGTGCCAGCAGCGATAGAGGAGATACGCAGTATTTT. Protein product: CASSDRGDTQYF.

The chain recombines TRBV29-1 with TRBJ2-3, with TRBD1 identical over 7 bases. Germline CDR1 reads SQVTM; CDR2 reads ANQGSEA. The CDR3 is 13 amino acids. The junction had 10 bases not matched to a gene; V was cut back by 7 bases and J by 6 bases. The CDR3 DNA reads as TGCAGCGCGGGCGACAGGGCGGCGGATACGCAGTATTTT. Protein sequence: CSAGDRAADTQYF.

In its sample, this clone was seen once. CDR3 amino acids: CASSFSPGDYEQYF. CDR3 in DNA: TGTGCCAGCAGTTTCTCTCCCGGGGATTACGAGCAGTACTTC. The chain recombines TRBV27 with TRBJ2-7, with D maybe TRBD2 (5 bases). Deletions cut 3 bases from V and 4 bases from J, with 13 bases between. The germline gives CDR1 MNHEY, CDR2 SMNVEV (reference sequence). The CDR3 length is 14 residues.

The chain uses TRBV5-6 and TRBJ2-7; D may be TRBD2 (5 bases). Germline V gene sequence: CDR1 SGHDT, CDR2 YYEEEE. The CDR3 runs 12 residues. Trimming pared 4 bases from V and 3 bases from J, leaving 8 bases between. The CDR3 sequence is CASSRGFYEQYF. The CDR3 bases are TGTGCCAGCAGCCGGGGATTCTACGAGCAGTACTTC.

The chain couples TRBV5-5 to TRBJ2-5; the D gene is possibly TRBD1 (6 bases). Trimming cost V 4 bases and J 5 bases, with 15 bases left between them. The CDR3 is 14 residues long. CDR1 is SGHKS and CDR2 is YYEKEE in the germline V gene (reference sequence). Here the CDR3 DNA reads TGTGCCAGCAGCCCCTTTCAGGGGTCGGAGACCCAGTACTTC. Its translation: CASSPFQGSETQYF.

Written as DNA, the CDR3 is TGTGCCAGCAGTCCGACAGGGTTGTATGGCTACACCTTC. This codes for CASSPTGLYGYTF. The chain recombines TRBV5-6 with TRBJ1-2; 7 nucleotides match TRBD1. V gave up 5 bases and J gave up 5 bases; unmatched junction bases: 6. The germline V gene encodes CDR1 SGHDT and CDR2 YYEEEE. The CDR3 length is 13 residues.

DNA for the CDR3: TGTGCCAGCAGTCCCAAGGGGCGGGGGATTTACAATGAGCAGTTCTTC. Encoded protein: CASSPKGRGIYNEQFF. The chain employs TRBV27 and TRBJ2-1; 7 nucleotides agree with TRBD2. This CDR3 has 16 amino acids. The germline CDR1 and CDR2 sequences are MNHEY and SMNVEV (reference sequence). With 5 bases clipped from V and 4 bases from J, the junction kept 11 bases outside the gene matches.

This rearrangement joins TRBV6-1 to TRBJ1-2, with D tentatively TRBD1 (5 bases). Germline V CDR1 and CDR2: MNHNS, SASEGT. V dropped 4 bases and J dropped 1 base, with 16 bases sitting between them. The CDR3 length is 16 residues. The DNA of the CDR3 is TGTGCCAGCAGTGGGGACTCCGATTGGGTTAACTATGGCTACACCTTC. Translation: CASSGDSDWVNYGYTF.